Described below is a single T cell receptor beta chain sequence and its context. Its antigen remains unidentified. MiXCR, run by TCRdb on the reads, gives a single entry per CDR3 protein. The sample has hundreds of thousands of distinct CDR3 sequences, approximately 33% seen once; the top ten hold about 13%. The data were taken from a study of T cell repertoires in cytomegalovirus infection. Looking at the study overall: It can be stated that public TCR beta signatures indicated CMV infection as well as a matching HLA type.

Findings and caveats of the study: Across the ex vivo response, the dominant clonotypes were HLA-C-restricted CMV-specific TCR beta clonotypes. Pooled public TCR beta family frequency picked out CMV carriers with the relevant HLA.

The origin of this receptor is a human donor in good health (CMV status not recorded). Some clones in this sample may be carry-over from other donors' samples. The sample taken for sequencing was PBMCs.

The CDR3 region has the DNA TGTGCCAGCAGCTTCCTCCCGGGACAGACCACAGATACGCAGTATTTT. Encoded protein: CASSFLPGQTTDTQYF. V is TRBV5-6 and J is TRBJ2-3, with 7 bases matching TRBD1. The CDR3 extends over 16 amino acids. CDR1 is SGHDT and CDR2 is YYEEEE in the germline V gene. V dropped 2 bases and J dropped 2; count of bases not matched to a gene: 8.